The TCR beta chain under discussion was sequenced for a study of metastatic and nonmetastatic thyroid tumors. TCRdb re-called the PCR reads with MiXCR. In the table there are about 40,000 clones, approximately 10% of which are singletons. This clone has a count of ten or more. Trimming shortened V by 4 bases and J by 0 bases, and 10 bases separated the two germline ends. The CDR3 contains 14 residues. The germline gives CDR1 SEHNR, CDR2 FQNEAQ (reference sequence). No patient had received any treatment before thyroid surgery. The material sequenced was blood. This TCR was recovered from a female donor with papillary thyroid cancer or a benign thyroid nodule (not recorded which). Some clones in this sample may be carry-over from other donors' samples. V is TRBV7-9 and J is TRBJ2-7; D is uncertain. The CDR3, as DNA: TGTGCCAGCAGCTCCACAAGACACTCCTACGAGCAGTACTTC. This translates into CASSSTRHSYEQYF.